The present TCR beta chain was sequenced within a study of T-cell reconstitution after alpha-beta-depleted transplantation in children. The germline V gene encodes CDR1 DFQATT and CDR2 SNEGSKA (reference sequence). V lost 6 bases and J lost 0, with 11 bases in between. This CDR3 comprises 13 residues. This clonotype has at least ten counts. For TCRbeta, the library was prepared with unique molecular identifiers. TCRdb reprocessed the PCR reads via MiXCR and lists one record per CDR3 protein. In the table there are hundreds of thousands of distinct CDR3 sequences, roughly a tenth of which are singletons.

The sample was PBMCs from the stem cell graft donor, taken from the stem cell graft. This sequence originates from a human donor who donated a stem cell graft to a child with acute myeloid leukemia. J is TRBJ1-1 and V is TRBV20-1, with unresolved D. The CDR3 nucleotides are TGCAGTGCGCCCAGGTATATGAACACTGAAGCTTTCTTT. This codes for CSAPRYMNTEAFF.